A single sample is the source of the 22 T cell receptor beta chains below, sequenced in a study of sequential checkpoint blockade in melanoma. The treatment is: randomized to nivolumab then ipilimumab (arm A) or the reverse (arm B). Sequencing used immunoSEQ multiplex PCR; TCRdb keeps in-frame clones, though not all of them. The sample shows under 20,000 clones, about 69% of them seen only once. Here the sequenced sample was tumor tissue (inferred from file names), taken from a patient given nivolumab and ipilimumab in sequence. The source of these receptors is a human donor with melanoma.

V and J are TRBV25-1 and TRBJ2-1; 8 positions match TRBD2. CDR3 size: 18 residues. CDR1 and CDR2 (germline): MGHDK, SYGVNS. J was trimmed by 6 bases and V by 5 bases; bases with no gene match: 18. CDR3 DNA sequence: TGTGCCAGCAGTTCCCCCGTTACACTAGCGGCCGCTCCCAATGAGCAGTTCTTC. Encoded protein: CASSSPVTLAAAPNEQFF.

Here the CDR3 DNA reads TGTGCCTGGAGTGTACTCGGTACAGGGGATGGCTACGAGCAGTACTTC. This gives the protein CAWSVLGTGDGYEQYF. The chain joins TRBV30 to TRBJ2-7, with TRBD1 matching over 7 bases. The length of the CDR3 is 16 residues. Germline V lookup: CDR1 GTSNPN, CDR2 SVGIG (reference sequence). Trimming at V came to 0 bases and at J to 3 bases, leaving 11 bases not matched to a gene.

The chain has TRBV19 and TRBJ1-5; D is uncertain. This CDR3 region has 15 residues. Germline loops: CDR1 LNHDA, CDR2 SQIVND (reference sequence). Deletions cut 7 bases from V and 0 bases from J, with 13 bases between. This CDR3 is CASTTHLHSNQPQHF. CDR3 nucleotides: TGTGCCAGTACCACCCACCTCCATAGCAATCAGCCCCAGCATTTT.

This chain uses TRBV5-1 with TRBJ1-3; 7 nucleotides agree with TRBD1. Germline V gives CDR1 SGHRS, CDR2 YFSETQ. Trimming took 4 bases from V and 4 from J; bases not matched to a gene: 5. This CDR3 is built from 14 residues. CDR3 DNA sequence: TGCGCCAGCAGCCCCCGGACAGGAGGAAACACCATATATTTT. Residues: CASSPRTGGNTIYF.

This clone came up a few times. V usage is TRBV9 and J usage is TRBJ1-3; D not certain. Looked up from germline, CDR1 is SGDLS and CDR2 is YYNGEE. This CDR3 spans 14 amino acids. V was cut by 3 bases and J by 1 base, with 8 bases left in between. The CDR3 DNA is TGTGCCAGCAGCGCCCGACAATCTGGAAACACCATATATTTT. Translating it yields CASSARQSGNTIYF.

The chain combines TRBV12-5 with TRBJ2-1, with 10 nucleotides matching TRBD2. In germline, CDR1 is LGHNT, CDR2 FRNRAP. The CDR3 totals 20 residues. V lost 5 bases, J lost 7 bases, and 23 bases stayed unmatched. In nucleotides, the CDR3 is TGTGCTAGTGGTCTAGACGGGGGTCTAGCGGGAGCTACCTTGGGGAATGAGCAGTTCTTC. Protein product: CASGLDGGLAGATLGNEQFF.

The chain employs TRBV5-1 and TRBJ2-7; a weak D match, TRBD1 (6 bases). Germline values: CDR1 SGHRS, CDR2 YFSETQ. The CDR3 totals 16 residues. Trimming took off 0 bases at V and 0 bases at J, with 13 bases between the two ends. CDR3 sequence (DNA): TGCGCCAGCAGCTTGGGTCCGGACAGATACTCCTACGAGCAGTACTTC. Translating it yields CASSLGPDRYSYEQYF.

The chain links TRBV19 to TRBJ1-5, with D possibly matching TRBD1 (6 bases). CDR3 length: 14 amino acids. CDR1 is LNHDA and CDR2 is SQIVND in the germline V gene (reference sequence). Trimming cost V 5 bases and J 2 bases, with 10 bases left between them. The CDR3 DNA sequence: TGTGCCAGTAGTGCAGGGGTGGGCAATCAGCCCCAGCATTTT. Translating gives CASSAGVGNQPQHF.

This clone was seen a handful of times. V and J are TRBV9 and TRBJ1-1; the match to TRBD1 covers 9 bases. V was pared by 7 bases and J by 5 bases, with 6 bases of the junction left unmatched. This CDR3 contains 13 residues. The germline V gene has CDR1 SGDLS and CDR2 YYNGEE. Here the CDR3 reads CASPGQGRTEAFF. The CDR3 DNA follows: TGTGCCAGCCCTGGACAGGGGAGAACTGAAGCTTTCTTT.

J is TRBJ1-2 and V is TRBV29-1; TRBD1 agrees at 8 bases. The germline gives CDR1 SQVTM, CDR2 ANQGSEA. This CDR3 contains 12 residues. The V gene end was trimmed by 4 bases and the J gene end by 7 bases; junction bases not matched to a gene: 5. The CDR3 loop reads CSVVGQGGGYTF. The DNA for the CDR3 is TGCAGCGTTGTCGGACAGGGAGGTGGCTACACCTTC.

The V and J genes are TRBV6-8 and TRBJ1-5, with D tentatively TRBD1 (5 bases). V lost 0 bases to trimming and J lost 2 bases, with 14 bases between them. Germline assignment: CDR1 MNHGY and CDR2 SAAAGT. The CDR3 has 17 residues. The CDR3 protein is CASSYSPGDWGNQPQHF. CDR3 in DNA: TGTGCCAGCAGTTACTCTCCGGGGGATTGGGGCAATCAGCCCCAGCATTTT.

The chain carries TRBV12-5 and TRBJ2-3; D ambiguous. CDR3 length equals 11 residues. Germline V CDR1 and CDR2: LGHNT, FRNRAP. The DNA for the CDR3 is TGTGCCAGCACCTACACAGATACGCAGTATTTT. This codes for CASTYTDTQYF.

The chain recombines TRBV19 with TRBJ2-6; D uncertain. V gave up 10 bases and J gave up 4 bases, with 17 bases separating them. There are 15 residues in the CDR3. CDR1 and CDR2 (germline): LNHDA, SQIVND (reference sequence). CDR3 amino acids: CATGPGAVGANVLTF. The DNA of the CDR3 is TGTGCCACTGGGCCCGGAGCAGTCGGGGCCAACGTCCTGACTTTC.

This chain connects TRBV6-7 to TRBJ2-3; D unclear. TRBV6-7 is filed as an ORF, its function uncertain. The CDR3 has 11 residues. V was shortened by 8 bases and J by 3 bases, with 6 bases between the two germline ends. The DNA for the CDR3 is TGTGCCAGCCAATGGACAGATACGCAGTATTTT. It encodes CASQWTDTQYF.

This chain uses TRBV5-1 with TRBJ1-2; TRBD1 matches 7 bases. CDR1 and CDR2 (germline): SGHRS, YFSETQ. The CDR3 consists of 14 residues. The ends lost 1 base at V and 4 bases at J; junction bases unmatched: 4. This chain's CDR3 is CASSLRGQGYGYTF. As DNA, the CDR3 is TGCGCCAGCAGCTTGAGGGGGCAAGGCTATGGCTACACCTTC.

This clone was found once. This chain links TRBV18 with TRBJ2-3; D is possibly TRBD1 (6 bases). V lost 0 bases and J lost 8, with 15 bases in between. The CDR3 is 15 amino acids. CDR1 is KGHSH and CDR2 is LQKENI in the germline V gene. The CDR3 here is CASSPPTGIVGTQYF. Here the CDR3 DNA reads TGTGCCAGCTCACCACCTACAGGGATAGTCGGTACGCAGTATTTT. Full variable domain (missing parts from reference TRBV18 and TRBJ2-3): NAGVMQNPRHLVRRRGQEARLRCSPMKGHSHVYWYRQLPEEGLKFMVYLQKENIIDESGMPKERFSAEFPKEGPSILRIQQVVRGDSAAYFCASSPPTGIVGTQYFGPGTRLTVL.

The chain carries TRBV7-1 and TRBJ1-1; no definite D call. TRBV7-1 is designated an ORF whose function remains uncertain. The CDR3 is 13 amino acids. The V end was cut by 6 bases, the J end by 1 base, with 9 bases between. CDR3 loop: CASSFQGNTEAFF. CDR3 nucleotides: TGTGCCAGCAGTTTTCAAGGGAACACTGAAGCTTTCTTT.

Concerning this clone: One end of the junction is discordant with germline, which a read error may explain. The chain links TRBV6-4 to TRBJ2-4; possible D gene TRBD2, 7 bases. Germline V gives CDR1 MRHNA, CDR2 SNTAGT. CDR3 length: 15 residues. The CDR3: CASSYSKGGVNIQYF. CDR3 in DNA: TGTGCCAGCAGTTACTCGAAAGGGGGGGTAAACATTCAGTACTTC.

The chain links TRBV30 to TRBJ1-2, with no clear D. The V gene lost 5 bases and the J gene lost 3 bases, with 10 bases spanning the gap. The CDR3 loop spans 12 amino acids. CDR1 and CDR2 from the germline V gene are GTSNPN and SVGIG (reference sequence). The CDR3 DNA is TGTGCCTGGGCGACCCTCGACTATGGCTACACCTTC. Protein sequence: CAWATLDYGYTF.

This rearrangement joins TRBV18 to TRBJ1-1; 11 bases align to TRBD1. The CDR3 covers 21 residues. Germline V gene lookup returns CDR1 KGHSH and CDR2 LQKENI. The trim removed 1 base at V and 4 bases at J, leaving 20 bases unmatched. The CDR3 is CASSPQQIRTGGASDVTEAFF. The CDR3 DNA is TGTGCCAGCTCACCACAGCAAATAAGGACAGGGGGCGCTTCCGATGTCACTGAAGCTTTCTTT.

The CDR3 DNA sequence: TGTGCCAGCAGCCCCAACCTGGAATTCGGGCCTGGGGCCAACGTCCTGACTTTC. This codes for CASSPNLEFGPGANVLTF. The chain couples TRBV7-7 to TRBJ2-6; D uncertain. The germline V and J ends were trimmed by 5 bases and 2 bases, with 19 bases remaining between them. In germline, CDR1 is SSHAT, CDR2 FNYEAQ (reference sequence). The CDR3 is made up of 18 amino acids.

A note on this clone: The junction differs from germline at one of its ends, possibly a read error. The gene calls are TRBV6-7 and TRBJ2-2; possibly TRBD1 or TRBD2 for D (5 bases each). TRBV6-7 is an ORF for which the function is uncertain. CDR3 length: 14 amino acids. CDR3 in amino acids: CASSYRDRTRELFF. CDR3 in DNA: TGTGCCAGCAGTTACCGGGACCGCACCCGGGAGCTGTTTTTT.